This TCR beta chain derives from a study of cytomegalovirus exposure and HLA in healthy donors. The CDR3 consists of 16 residues. Germline V gene data show CDR1 as MNHEY and CDR2 as SMNVEV (reference sequence). V was pared by 5 bases and J by 0 bases, with 6 bases of the junction left unmatched. The study ran its PCR with 60 Vbeta and 13 Jbeta primers. The table came from immunoSEQ multiplex PCR; TCRdb's copy has only in-frame clones and leaves some out. The top ten hold approximately 1.5% of the sample, which has under 200,000 clones, 68% seen once. The sample taken for sequencing was PBMCs. The chain has TRBV27 and TRBJ2-2; TRBD2 matches at 7 bases. The sequence was collected from a man aged 45 to 65 in good health and CMV-seronegative. CDR3 residues: CASSRDYNANTGELFF. The CDR3 DNA reads as TGTGCCAGCAGTCGGGACTACAACGCGAACACCGGGGAGCTGTTTTTT.